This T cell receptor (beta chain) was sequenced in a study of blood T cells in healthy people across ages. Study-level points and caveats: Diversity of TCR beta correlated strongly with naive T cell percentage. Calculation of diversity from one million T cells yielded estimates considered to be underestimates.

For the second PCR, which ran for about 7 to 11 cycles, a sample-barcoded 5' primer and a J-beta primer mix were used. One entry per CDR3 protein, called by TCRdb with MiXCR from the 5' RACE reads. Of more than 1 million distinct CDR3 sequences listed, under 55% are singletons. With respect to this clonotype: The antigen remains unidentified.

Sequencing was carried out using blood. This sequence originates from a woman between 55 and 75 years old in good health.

The CDR3 DNA is TGTGCCAGCAGCTTAGGGGAGGACAGGGGACGTCAGCCCCAGCATTTT. Its translation: CASSLGEDRGRQPQHF. The chain is built from TRBV7-6 and TRBJ1-5; 9 bases agree with TRBD1. The length of the CDR3 is 16 residues. CDR1 is SGHVS, CDR2 FNYEAQ, per germline. The junction had 7 bases not matched to a gene; V was cut back by 1 base and J by 6 bases.